The 28 T cell receptor beta chains presented below share a single source sample, sequenced in a study of PD-L1 blockade in urothelial cancer. Profiling relied on immunoSEQ multiplex PCR, and the TCRdb table lists in-frame clones only, not all of them. This table has approximately 91,000 clones, 70% to 90% appearing once. Time point described: peripheral blood 6 weeks after treatment start. The sequencing used PBMCs, collected around atezolizumab (anti-PD-L1) treatment. The source of these receptors is a man between 65 and 85 years old with urothelial cancer.

The chain links TRBV5-6 to TRBJ2-5; the match to TRBD2 covers 12 bases. The germline CDR1 and CDR2 sequences are SGHDT and YYEEEE. The CDR3 is made up of 17 amino acids. V trimming: 3 bases; J trimming: 0 bases; junction bases outside the gene matches: 6. Here the CDR3 reads CASSSRGTSGYQETQYF. For the CDR3, the DNA is TGTGCCAGCAGCTCTCGGGGGACTAGCGGGTACCAAGAGACCCAGTACTTC. Variable domain in full (rest from reference TRBV5-6 and TRBJ2-5): DAGVTQSPTHLIKTRGQQVTLRCSPKSGHDTVSWYQQALGQGPQFIFQYYEEEERQRGNFPDRFSGHQFPNYSSELNVNALLLGDSALYLCASSSRGTSGYQETQYFGPGTRLLVL.

This chain's CDR3 is CASSRTGTGGKETQYF. The CDR3 DNA is TGCGCCAGCAGCCGAACCGGGACAGGGGGTAAAGAGACCCAGTACTTC. The chain combines TRBV4-1 with TRBJ2-5, with TRBD1 identical over 11 bases. The CDR3 contains 16 residues. Per germline, CDR1 MGHRA and CDR2 YSYEKL. The V gene end was trimmed by 4 bases and the J gene end by 3 bases; junction bases not matched to a gene: 7.

This chain uses TRBV2 with TRBJ1-3; D uncertain. V dropped 6 bases and J dropped 2 bases, with 8 bases sitting between them. CDR1 and CDR2 from the germline V gene are SNHLY and FYNNEI. The CDR3 totals 13 residues. The CDR3 protein is CASRGEPGNTIYF. As DNA, the CDR3 is TGTGCCAGCAGGGGAGAACCTGGAAACACCATATATTTT.

The genes are TRBV5-4 and TRBJ2-5, with no clear D. The CDR3 is made up of 14 amino acids. V lost 0 bases and J lost 1, with 7 bases in between. The germline gives CDR1 SGHNT, CDR2 YYREEE (reference sequence). CDR3 in amino acids: CASSLANGQETQYF. DNA for the CDR3: TGTGCCAGCAGCTTGGCTAACGGCCAAGAGACCCAGTACTTC.

This chain connects TRBV11-2 to TRBJ2-5; D might be TRBD2 (5 bases). Germline V gene sequence: CDR1 SGHAT, CDR2 FQNNGV. CDR3 length: 13 residues. The V end lost 6 bases, the J end lost 3 bases, and 11 bases lay between the germline ends. The CDR3 loop reads CASRRGLKETQYF. The CDR3, as DNA: TGTGCCAGCAGACGAGGACTCAAAGAGACCCAGTACTTC.

The chain employs TRBV5-1 and TRBJ1-2; no definite D call. Germline CDR1 and CDR2: SGHRS and YFSETQ. This CDR3 contains 14 residues. Trimming left V 0 bases short and J 3 bases short, with 9 bases between. CDR3 sequence: CASSLGNGDYGYTF. The DNA of the CDR3 is TGCGCCAGCAGCTTGGGGAACGGGGACTATGGCTACACCTTC.

The genes are TRBV30 and TRBJ2-2; possible D gene TRBD1, 7 bases. From germline, CDR1 is GTSNPN and CDR2 SVGIG (reference sequence). V was cut by 3 bases and J by 6 bases, with 32 bases left in between. This CDR3 has 20 amino acids. CDR3 residues: CAWRPFAGRRGRGVPGELFF. The CDR3 nucleotides read TGTGCCTGGAGACCATTTGCGGGGAGGAGGGGGCGCGGAGTTCCCGGGGAGCTGTTTTTT.

Written as DNA, the CDR3 is TGTGCCAGCAGCCAGGAAGGTCCACGACAGGGGGGTAATTCACCCCTCCACTTT. Its protein product is CASSQEGPRQGGNSPLHF. This rearrangement joins TRBV4-2 to TRBJ1-6, with 9 bases identical to TRBD1. CDR1 is LGHNA, CDR2 YNFKEQ, per germline. Unmatched junction bases numbered 12, after V lost 3 bases and J lost 6 bases. The CDR3 is made up of 18 amino acids.

This clone was picked up one time. V and J are TRBV5-4 and TRBJ2-7; D is unresolved. Germline CDR1 SGHNT, CDR2 YYREEE (reference sequence). Trimming stripped 3 bases from V and 3 bases from J, with 16 bases between. The CDR3 spans 15 residues. The CDR3 DNA is TGTGCCAGCAGCTCCGACAACGGTTTTATCTACGAGCAGTACTTC. It specifies CASSSDNGFIYEQYF. Drawing the rest from reference TRBV5-4 and TRBJ2-7, the complete variable domain is ETGVTQSPTHLIKTRGQQVTLRCSSQSGHNTVSWYQQALGQGPQFIFQYYREEENGRGNFPPRFSGLQFPNYSSELNVNALELDDSALYLCASSSDNGFIYEQYFGPGTRLTVT.

The gene calls are TRBV6-6 and TRBJ2-5; 8 bases match TRBD2. Germline V gene sequence: CDR1 MNHNY, CDR2 SVGAGI (reference sequence). The CDR3 is made up of 14 amino acids. J gave up 1 base and V 6 bases, and 4 bases lay outside the gene matches. CDR3 nucleotides: TGTGCCAGCAGCCCCGGGGGGGGCCAAGAGACCCAGTACTTC. Its translation is CASSPGGGQETQYF.

The chain employs TRBV10-3 and TRBJ2-1, with 8 positions matching TRBD2. Trimming at V came to 3 bases and at J to 9 bases, leaving 7 bases not matched to a gene. The CDR3 totals 14 residues. Germline V gives CDR1 ENHRY, CDR2 SYGVKD. This CDR3 reads CAISEGAGDAEQFF. CDR3 nucleotide sequence: TGTGCCATCAGTGAAGGAGCGGGAGATGCTGAGCAGTTCTTC.

This clone was observed a few times. V gene TRBV25-1 combines with J gene TRBJ2-1; D might be TRBD1 (5 bases). Germline V gene lookup returns CDR1 MGHDK and CDR2 SYGVNS. V lost 6 bases to trimming and J lost 2 bases, with 11 bases between them. There are 14 residues in the CDR3. CDR3 amino acids: CASRQAGTYNEQFF. The CDR3 DNA follows: TGTGCCAGCAGACAGGCCGGCACCTACAATGAGCAGTTCTTC. The full variable domain, rest sourced from reference TRBV25-1 and TRBJ2-1, is EADIYQTPRYLVIGTGKKITLECSQTMGHDKMYWYQQDPGMELHLIHYSYGVNSTEKGDLSSESTVSRIRTEHFPLTLESARPSHTSQYLCASRQAGTYNEQFFGPGTRLTVL.

The chain has TRBV18 and TRBJ2-5, with TRBD1 matching 11 bases. V lost 1 base to trimming and J lost 2 bases; unmatched junction nucleotides: 6. The CDR3 is 17 amino acids. From germline, CDR1 is KGHSH and CDR2 LQKENI. This chain's CDR3 is CASSPRGTGGGQETQYF. The CDR3, as DNA: TGTGCCAGCTCACCACGTGGGACAGGGGGTGGACAAGAGACCCAGTACTTC.

V and J are TRBV29-1 and TRBJ1-2; 9 bases align to TRBD1. CDR3 length: 16 residues. The ends lost 3 bases at V and 4 bases at J; junction bases unmatched: 12. Germline values: CDR1 SQVTM, CDR2 ANQGSEA. The CDR3 is CSVDRTGASTGYGYTF. As DNA, the CDR3 is TGCAGCGTTGACCGGACAGGGGCGTCTACTGGCTATGGCTACACCTTC.

This clone has just a few counts. The CDR3 loop is CASSPGLAPYNEQFF. CDR3 coding DNA: TGTGCCAGCAGCCCAGGACTAGCGCCATACAATGAGCAGTTCTTC. The chain is built from TRBV7-9 and TRBJ2-1; TRBD2 matches 9 bases. Per germline, CDR1 SEHNR and CDR2 FQNEAQ (reference sequence). With V trimmed by 5 bases and J by 4 bases, 6 bases remained unmatched. The CDR3 spans 15 residues.

This clone was observed a handful of times. This sequence joins TRBV11-3 and TRBJ2-7, with a tentative D call TRBD2 (6 bases). The CDR3 is 16 residues long. Germline CDR1 and CDR2: SGHNT and YENEEA. Trimming removed 5 bases from V and 1 base from J, with 18 bases in between. CDR3 amino acids: CASSPLRGGRSYEQYF. CDR3 DNA: TGTGCCAGCAGCCCTTTGCGGGGCGGTCGTTCCTACGAGCAGTACTTC. The full variable domain, with the rest looked up from reference TRBV11-3 and TRBJ2-7, is EAGVVQSPRYKIIEKKQPVAFWCNPISGHNTLYWYLQNLGQGPELLIRYENEEAVDDSQLPKDRFSAERLKGVDSTLKIQPAELGDSAVYLCASSPLRGGRSYEQYFGPGTRLTVT.

The genes are TRBV11-2 and TRBJ2-1, with 9 nucleotides matching TRBD2. CDR1 and CDR2 from the germline V gene are SGHAT and FQNNGV. This CDR3 comprises 15 residues. V lost 3 bases to trimming and J lost 8 bases; unmatched junction nucleotides: 8. CDR3 loop: CASSFLGQREDEQFF. DNA of the CDR3: TGTGCCAGCAGCTTCCTCGGACAGCGGGAGGATGAGCAGTTCTTC.

The CDR3 bases are TGCGCCAGCAGCTCGACAGGGGGCTATAGCTATGGCTACACCTTC. It is translated as CASSSTGGYSYGYTF. This rearrangement joins TRBV5-1 to TRBJ1-2; the match to TRBD1 covers 10 bases. CDR1 and CDR2 from the germline V gene are SGHRS and YFSETQ. J was trimmed by 4 bases and V by 3 bases; bases with no gene match: 6. CDR3 length: 15 amino acids.

This sequence joins TRBV27 and TRBJ1-1, with TRBD1 matching 8 bases. There are 16 residues in the CDR3. Unmatched junction bases numbered 12, after V lost 5 bases and J lost 4 bases. Germline V lookup: CDR1 MNHEY, CDR2 SMNVEV (reference sequence). CDR3 sequence (DNA): TGTGCCAGCAGTAGACAGACAGGGGAGGGTGGCACTGAAGCTTTCTTT. It is translated as CASSRQTGEGGTEAFF.

This chain joins TRBV9 and TRBJ2-7; D may be TRBD2 (6 bases). Germline V gene lookup returns CDR1 SGDLS and CDR2 YYNGEE. V was pared by 3 bases and J by 2 bases, with 15 bases between. The CDR3 extends over 15 amino acids. The CDR3 sequence: CASSAPGGPTYEQYF. As DNA, the CDR3 is TGTGCCAGCAGCGCCCCCGGAGGGCCAACCTACGAGCAGTACTTC.

This clone has a handful of counts. The chain uses TRBV18 and TRBJ2-7; D is unresolved. This CDR3 is built from 17 residues. Germline CDR1 and CDR2: KGHSH and LQKENI. V lost 3 bases and J lost 0, with 18 bases in between. The CDR3 sequence is CASSPFPPAHASYEQYF. CDR3 nucleotides: TGTGCCAGCTCACCCTTCCCCCCAGCGCACGCCTCCTACGAGCAGTACTTC.

The chain combines TRBV28 with TRBJ2-7; 9 bases match TRBD2. The CDR3 runs 14 residues. J was trimmed by 2 bases and V by 8 bases; bases with no gene match: 7. Germline loops: CDR1 MDHEN, CDR2 SYDVKM. The CDR3 nucleotides are TGTGCCAGCGTTGGGGCTAGCGGGACCTACGAGCAGTACTTC. This encodes CASVGASGTYEQYF.

The chain employs TRBV4-2 and TRBJ1-2; unclear D gene. Deletions cut 0 bases from V and 5 bases from J, with 10 bases between. CDR3 length: 14 amino acids. Germline loops: CDR1 LGHNA, CDR2 YNFKEQ. The CDR3 bases are TGTGCCAGCAGCCAAGAAGAACAGAAGTATGGCTACACCTTC. This sequence encodes CASSQEEQKYGYTF.

This clone has a handful of counts. The V gene is TRBV5-5, the J gene TRBJ2-7; 10 bases fit TRBD1. Germline values: CDR1 SGHKS, CDR2 YYEKEE (reference sequence). Trimming took 0 bases from V and 6 from J; bases not matched to a gene: 6. CDR3 size: 15 residues. The CDR3 here is CASSLDGTGVIEQYF. In DNA form, the CDR3 reads TGTGCCAGCAGCTTGGACGGGACAGGGGTTATCGAGCAGTACTTC.

V is TRBV27 and J is TRBJ1-1; 9 bases are a match to TRBD1. The CDR3 spans 14 residues. Germline V gene sequence: CDR1 MNHEY, CDR2 SMNVEV (reference sequence). With V trimmed by 3 bases and J by 7 bases, 6 bases remained unmatched. For the CDR3, the DNA is TGTGCCAGCAGTTTTATTGGGGACAGGGATGAAGCTTTCTTT. Translated: CASSFIGDRDEAFF.

The rearrangement uses TRBV30 and TRBJ1-2; TRBD1 matches at 7 bases. The germline gives CDR1 GTSNPN, CDR2 SVGIG (reference sequence). V shed 0 bases, J shed 5 bases, and the junction held 9 bases outside the gene matches. The CDR3 spans 15 residues. The CDR3, as DNA: TGTGCCTGGAGTGTACGAAGGACAGGCGGGTATGGCTACACCTTC. Translation: CAWSVRRTGGYGYTF. The whole variable domain, filled in from reference TRBV30 and TRBJ1-2, reads SQTIHQWPATLVQPVGSPLSLECTVEGTSNPNLYWYRQAAGRGLQLLFYSVGIGQISSEVPQNLSASRPQDRQFILSSKKLLLSDSGFYLCAWSVRRTGGYGYTFGSGTRLTVV.

The rearrangement joins TRBV4-1 to TRBJ2-7; perhaps TRBD1 as D (7 bases). Trimming took 0 bases from V and 5 from J, leaving 14 bases between them. CDR1 and CDR2 from the germline V gene are MGHRA and YSYEKL. The CDR3 is 15 amino acids. The CDR3 DNA follows: TGCGCCAGCAGCCAAGATTGGGGCAGGGGGGACGAGCAGTACTTC. As protein: CASSQDWGRGDEQYF.

The chain joins TRBV5-1 to TRBJ1-2, with 8 nucleotides matching TRBD1. J was trimmed by 4 bases and V by 7 bases; bases with no gene match: 6. Germline lookup yields CDR1 SGHRS and CDR2 YFSETQ. The CDR3 is 13 residues long. CDR3 region: CASGGTGTYGYTF. The CDR3 nucleotides are TGCGCCAGCGGAGGGACAGGAACCTATGGCTACACCTTC.